This T cell receptor beta chain was identified in a study of shared clonotypes between healthy human individuals (dated by TCRdb to between 2020 and 2021). Notes on the research overall: A few men and a couple of women, aged 18 to 49 years, made up the cohort. For each donor, CD4 naive and CD4 memory were each given three plates, CD8 naive was given two plates, and CD8 memory was given one plate. Blood TCR repertoires of five healthy adults were deeply sequenced to estimate repertoire size and the extent of clonotype sharing between individuals. To increase sequencing depth and limit assay-specific biases, different laboratories used diverse techniques to prepare libraries and sequence TCR repertoires. Per donor, leukapheresis produced somewhere between about 0.94 and 9 billion PBMCs.

TCR CDR3 regions were amplified from genomic DNA by multiplex PCR using the deep immunoSEQ assay. For each cell subset, the extracted genomic DNA was distributed evenly across all wells of several immunoSEQ 96-well plates, and each plate served as one replicate. For sorted subsets, roughly 0.2 ug genomic DNA, equal to 30,000 to 35,000 T cell genomes, was loaded into each replicate PCR. The purified libraries were quantified using a Qubit 3.0 fluorometer, sized with a Bioanalyzer 2100, and then quantified again using the KAPA Library Quantification kit. Every immunoSEQ 96-well plate was sequenced on a separate single-read 150-cycle Illumina NextSeq 550 flow cell. The authors' pipeline ran thus. The immunoSEQ output contained only junctional sequences without quality scores, so filtering could not match that applied to full-length reads. Sequences were annotated with PyIR, a Python wrapper for IgBLAST v1.9, and V/J genes and CDR3 were assigned using IMGT germline references. Reads were filtered out if the reads had weak V/J assignments (E-value above 1e-6), no CDR3, stop codons, out-of-frame junctions, or ambiguous translated residues. A V3J clonotype was defined by an identical inferred V gene, J gene, and CDR3 amino acid sequence. Percentage overlap between repertoires was computed as shared unique clonotypes divided by the size of the smaller repertoire. Richness of each repertoire was evaluated using RTK rarefaction, the Chao1 estimator, and Recon v2.1 estimates of unobserved clonotypes. For all TCRbeta clonotypes obtained by the gDNA method from four donors, generation probabilities were computed with OLGA. Drawn from immuneACCESS, this table holds only the in-frame rearrangements with V and J called that TCRdb kept. Clones are partly lost; checked studies trace under half to an unresolved V gene and leave the rest unexplained. That table is the source of V, J and clone size, and D and trimming were worked out from the DNA. Across this sample there are about 2 million clones, with roughly 96% seen only once. Approximately 0.13% of the sample is taken by the ten largest.

Sequences SGHTA (CDR1) and FQGNSA (CDR2) are obtained from the germline V gene. The V end gives up 5 bases and the J end 4 bases, leaving 5 bases in the junction not matched to a gene. Counted from cysteine to phenylalanine, this CDR3 has 13 amino acids. The sequence is cut down to CDR3 DNA, 39 bases in frame from base 1. The donors were healthy, HIV-negative adults with no recently reported acute infections or vaccinations. Only Caucasian adults living in Nashville, Tennessee, USA were represented among the donors. CD4+ T cells were enriched by magnetic negative selection, after which naive cells were positively selected on CD45RA and the negative fraction was taken as the memory subset. Blood was collected by leukapheresis, and PBMCs were isolated by Ficoll-Histopaque density gradient centrifugation and then cryopreserved in liquid nitrogen vapor phase. Analytical flow cytometry was used to check the purity and quantity of each magnetically sorted T cell population. Each sorted fraction had its genomic DNA isolated and then quantified by UV absorbance on a Nanodrop 2000c.

A note on this clone: No cognate antigen has been identified for it. Base qualities were left out, and no much larger clone turns up one base away.

Broad study findings and their caveats: Pairwise subsampling indicated that sequencing depth was expected to affect the degree of clonotype sharing among donors. The small number of donors limited the genetic and exposure-history diversity represented. Rarefaction of sorted-subset datasets indicated incomplete sequencing despite the large sequencing depth. Larger estimated clonotype richness was generally found for naive subsets than for memory subsets. Higher generation probabilities were observed for clonotypes shared by all four sorted-subset donors than for non-shared clonotypes. About 5% of naive CD4, around 4% of naive CD8, about 2.4% of memory CD4, and about 0.4% of memory CD8 clonotypes were shared across several donors. Sampling was restricted to blood, and TCR repertoires in tissues likely differ from the TCR repertoires found in blood.

The V and J segments used are TRBV7-2 and TRBJ2-7, and 7 bases in between align with TRBD1. The sample taken for sequencing was naive CD4+ T cells sorted from blood. The cell subset or site label on this specimen signifies: CD45RA+ positively selected. The clonotype originates from a man aged 18 to 30 in good health. The nucleotides read TGTGCCAGCAGCACCGGGACAGTGTACGAGCAGTACTTC. Its translation is CASSTGTVYEQYF.